Each of the 24 T cell receptor beta chains below was sequenced from the same sample in a study of CD8+ T cells in alopecia areata (dated by TCRdb to about 2018). The library was obtained by the immunoSEQ multiplex PCR assay. RNA was extracted from all samples and reverse transcribed into cDNA, which served as template for TCR sequencing. The immuneACCESS repertoire file appears here via TCRdb, limited to in-frame rearrangements. These files lack a portion of the clones; in checked studies, under half of the deficit traces to unresolved V genes, and the cause of the others is not known. In this sample the table shows some 110,000 clones, and no singletons are among them. The leading ten clones occupy around 19% of the sample. The sample comprised lesional skin. Every receptor here comes from a C3H/HeJ mouse with alopecia areata. Mice in this strain carry MHC haplotype H2-k.

With respect to this clone: The germline and genes are mouse ones. The sequence runs out 4 residues before the end of the CDR3; the remainder is reconstructed from the germline J gene. The rearrangement joins TRBV19 to TRBJ2-7; 10 positions agree with TRBD2. The CDR3 length is 14 residues. CDR1 and CDR2 (germline): FNHDT, SITEND (reference sequence). CDR3 amino acids: CASSSGTGEYEQYF. CDR3 DNA, as far as it was read: TGTGCCAGCAGCTCTGGGACTGGGGAATAT.

This clone came up a few times. The gene names here belong to mouse. The read stops 4 residues short of the end of the CDR3; the missing end is completed from the germline J gene. The genes are TRBV13-3 and TRBJ2-4, with 10 nucleotides matching TRBD2. The length of the CDR3 is 15 residues. Germline V gene data show CDR1 as NNHDY and CDR2 as SYVADS. The DNA read from the CDR3 is TGTGCCAGCAGTGATGCAGAGACTGGGGGGAAC. Protein product: CASSDAETGGN. The entire CDR3 is CASSDAETGGNTLYF.

About this clone itself: Gene names refer to mouse genes. CDR3 residues: CASTPTGGPETLYF. Partial CDR3 DNA: TGTGCCAGCACCCCTACTGGGGGACCAGAA. The rearrangement joins TRBV19 to TRBJ2-3; 8 bases agree with TRBD2. The DNA ends 4 residues before the CDR3 does, and the rest of the CDR3 is filled in from the germline J gene. The CDR3 length is 14 residues. Germline assignment: CDR1 FNHDT and CDR2 SITEND (reference sequence). V trimming: 6 bases; J trimming: 4 bases; junction bases outside the gene matches: 7.

In the case of this clone: Gene names are mouse gene names. The read stops 4 residues short of the end of the CDR3; the missing end is completed from the germline J gene. J is TRBJ1-1 and V is TRBV13-3; D unclear. The CDR3 totals 14 residues. The germline CDR1 and CDR2 sequences are NNHDY and SYVADS. V shed 2 bases and J shed 0 bases, with 8 bases lying between them. The sequenced CDR3 bases are TGTGCCAGCAGTGACAGAAAAGCAAACACA. This gives the protein CASSDRKANT. The entire CDR3 reads CASSDRKANTEVFF.

This clone was recorded many times. All gene names here are mouse names. The CDR3 end falls 4 residues outside the read, so it is completed with the germline J gene. The chain recombines TRBV31 with TRBJ2-1, with 11 bases aligning to TRBD2. V shed 1 base and J 4 bases; nucleotides not matched to a gene: 0. The CDR3 is 14 residues long. In germline, CDR1 is GKSSPN, CDR2 SITVG. The covered CDR3 bases are TGTGCCTGGAGTCGGGACTGGGGGTATGCT. Translation: CAWSRDWGYA. The entire CDR3 reads CAWSRDWGYAEQFF.

The sample holds a few counts of this clone. Mouse germline and gene names are used. Read coverage stops 4 residues before the CDR3 terminus; the germline J gene supplies the remainder. This rearrangement joins TRBV13-1 to TRBJ2-4; no definite D call. CDR1 is NSHNY, CDR2 SYGAGN, per germline. CDR3 length: 11 residues. CDR3 protein: CARTKKNTLYF. The CDR3 bases that were read are TGTGCCAGGACAAAAAAAAAC.

As concerns this clone: Any gene name here is a mouse gene name. The missing CDR3 end, 4 residues past where the read stops, is filled in from the germline J gene. This chain joins TRBV13-3 and TRBJ2-7; 9 bases align to TRBD2. This CDR3 has 15 residues. V lost 1 base and J lost 0; bases outside the gene matches: 2. Germline CDR1 is NNHDY and CDR2 is SYVADS. CDR3 region: CASSDTGGPSYEQYF. The part of the CDR3 DNA that was read is TGTGCCAGCAGTGATACTGGGGGGCCCTCCTAT.

Worth noting for this clone: Gene and germline names: mouse. The read ends 4 residues early relative to the CDR3; the germline J gene fills the gap. V gene TRBV13-1 combines with J gene TRBJ2-2; 8 bases line up with TRBD1. V lost 3 bases and J lost 3; bases outside the gene matches: 7. In germline, CDR1 is NSHNY, CDR2 SYGAGN. The CDR3 is 16 residues long. CDR3 bases read: TGTGCCAGCAGTGCTACAGGGGGAAAGGACACCGGG. It specifies CASSATGGKDTG. The CDR3 in full is CASSATGGKDTGQLYF.

This clone occurred a few times. Mouse gene names apply. The read ends 4 residues early relative to the CDR3; the germline J gene fills the gap. The same CDR3 is also encoded by other DNA sequences in this sample. The V and J genes are TRBV13-3 and TRBJ2-5; 8 bases agree with TRBD1. The germline V gene encodes CDR1 NNHDY and CDR2 SYVADS. The CDR3 loop spans 14 amino acids. The trim removed 4 bases at V and 2 bases at J, leaving 3 bases unmatched. The DNA read from the CDR3 is TGTGCCAGCAGTCCAGGGGGCAGCCAAGAC. Its translation: CASSPGGSQD. The entire CDR3 is CASSPGGSQDTQYF.

This clone was found a few times. Mouse names are used for the genes. Sequencing ends 4 residues short of the CDR3 end; the germline J gene provides the rest. This sequence joins TRBV13-1 and TRBJ2-7; TRBD1 might be the D (5 bases). The CDR3 spans 14 residues. With 0 bases removed from V and 3 bases from J, the gap between germline ends came to 10 bases. Per germline, CDR1 NSHNY and CDR2 SYGAGN. This CDR3 is CASSDADSYYEQYF. Partial CDR3 DNA: TGTGCCAGCAGTGATGCCGACAGTTACTAT.

This clone has more than one count but fewer than ten. Gene names are the mouse ones. The observed sequence ends 4 residues before the CDR3 terminus, with the missing tail filled in from the germline J gene. This rearrangement joins TRBV1 to TRBJ2-7; TRBD1 aligns across 8 bases. The CDR3 has 15 amino acids. CDR1 is NSQYPW, CDR2 LRSPGD, per germline (reference sequence). The V gene end was trimmed by 4 bases and the J gene end by 0 bases; junction bases not matched to a gene: 5. CDR3 DNA, as far as it was read: TGCACCTGCAGTGACCGGGACAGGAGCTCCTAT. It yields the protein CTCSDRDRSSY. The whole CDR3 sequence reads CTCSDRDRSSYEQYF.

This clone was seen only a few times. The gene names here belong to mouse. The read halts 4 residues ahead of the CDR3 end, with the missing end drawn from the germline J gene. The V gene is TRBV1, the J gene TRBJ1-4; D is unclear. With 0 bases removed from V and 1 base from J, the gap between germline ends came to 6 bases. The CDR3 loop spans 15 amino acids. In germline, CDR1 is NSQYPW, CDR2 LRSPGD (reference sequence). The sequenced part of the CDR3 DNA is TGCACCTGCAGTGCAGAAGAACATTCCAACGAA. It encodes CTCSAEEHSNE. The complete CDR3 reads CTCSAEEHSNERLFF. The whole variable domain, filled in from reference TRBV1 and TRBJ1-4, reads VTLLEQNPRWRLVPRGQAVNLRCILKNSQYPWMSWYQQDLQKQLQWLFTLRSPGDKEVKSLPGADYLATRVTDTELRLQVANMSQGRTLYCTCSAEEHSNERLFFGHGTKLSVL.

This clone was seen a few times. Germline and genes: mouse. Partial CDR3 DNA: TGTGCCAGCAGAGGACAGAGCTCCTAT. Its protein is CASRGQSSY. The entire CDR3 sequence reads CASRGQSSYEQYF. The V and J genes are TRBV14 and TRBJ2-7; tentatively, D is TRBD1 (6 bases). The read gets to within 4 residues of the CDR3 end, and the germline J gene fills in the rest. The length of the CDR3 is 13 residues. Germline CDR1 reads SGHDT; CDR2 reads FRDEAV. V was clipped by 5 bases and J by 0 bases, with 9 bases between them.

In its sample, this clone was seen a few times. Genes here carry mouse names. The CDR3 loop reads CTCRGTGSYEQYF. The covered CDR3 bases are TGCACCTGCAGAGGGACAGGCTCCTAT. The V call is TRBV1, the J call TRBJ2-7, with TRBD1 matching 8 bases. The sequence runs out 4 residues before the end of the CDR3; the remainder is reconstructed from the germline J gene. This CDR3 is built from 13 residues. CDR1 NSQYPW and CDR2 LRSPGD come from the germline V gene (reference sequence). The V and J ends lost 6 bases and 0 bases, in that order; junction bases with no gene match: 1.

This clone was detected a few times. TCRdb lists a protein that is different at residue 13 from the translated DNA; the protein given here uses the DNA translation. Germline and genes: mouse. From the germline J gene comes the end of the CDR3, since the read stops 3 residues before it. J is TRBJ1-6 and V is TRBV1, with 9 bases aligning to TRBD1. TRBJ1-6 is identified as an open reading frame with a role that is uncertain. V lost 6 bases and J lost 2; bases outside the gene matches: 5. Germline CDR1 is NSQYPW and CDR2 is LRSPGD (reference sequence). The length of the CDR3 is 16 residues. The CDR3 here is CTCSPGTGTYNSPLYF. The sequenced CDR3 bases are TGCACCTGCAGCCCCGGGACAGGGACCTATAATTCGCCC.

Comments on this clone: Genes and germline come from the mouse. Partial CDR3 DNA: TGCACCTGCAGTGCCACCGGGACAAACTCCTAT. Translated, it gives CTCSATGTNSY. The whole CDR3 reads CTCSATGTNSYEQYF. The chain recombines TRBV1 with TRBJ2-7; tentatively, D is TRBD1 (6 bases). The CDR3 goes on 4 residues after the read ends, and that part is filled in from the germline J gene. V lost 3 bases and J 0 bases, leaving 12 bases between the germline ends. Looked up from germline, CDR1 is NSQYPW and CDR2 is LRSPGD (reference sequence). The CDR3 contains 15 residues.

This clone was detected a few times. Each gene name is a mouse one. Read sequence stops 4 residues before the CDR3 end, and the germline J gene provides the missing end. The chain employs TRBV13-3 and TRBJ2-2; 10 bases agree with TRBD2. Trimming removed 3 bases from V and 0 bases from J; junction bases left unmatched: 2. The V gene's germline CDR1 is NNHDY and CDR2 SYVADS. CDR3 length: 16 residues. CDR3: CASSGGLGSNTGQLYF. The CDR3 bases that were read are TGTGCCAGCAGTGGGGGACTGGGGTCAAACACCGGG.

For this clone: Here the gene names and germline are mouse. The CDR3 extends 4 residues past the end of the read, so its final part is completed from the germline J gene. The chain carries TRBV13-3 and TRBJ2-1, with TRBD1 matching over 9 bases. CDR1 and CDR2 (germline): NNHDY, SYVADS. Germline trimming cut 3 bases from V and 3 bases from J; bases unmatched to any gene: 16. The CDR3 covers 19 residues. The sequenced CDR3 bases are TGTGCCAGCAGTGCCACCGGGACAGGGTGGGGTAGGATCTATGCT. It specifies CASSATGTGWGRIYA. The whole CDR3 sequence is CASSATGTGWGRIYAEQFF.

This clone was picked up a small number of times. Genes here carry mouse names. Read sequence stops 4 residues before the CDR3 end, and the germline J gene provides the missing end. This rearrangement joins TRBV13-3 to TRBJ1-2; D not resolved. V was clipped by 2 bases and J by 0 bases, with 11 bases between them. The V gene's germline CDR1 is NNHDY and CDR2 SYVADS. The CDR3 is made up of 15 amino acids. CDR3 DNA, as far as it was read: TGTGCCAGCAGTGAAGCGACACTTGCAAACTCC. This gives the protein CASSEATLANS. The CDR3, in full, reads CASSEATLANSDYTF.

This clone was detected ten times or more. Gene names and germline match the mouse. The read stops 4 residues short of the end of the CDR3; the missing end is completed from the germline J gene. The chain is built from TRBV13-3 and TRBJ2-7, with TRBD2 matching 7 bases. The CDR3 is 14 residues long. From germline, CDR1 is NNHDY and CDR2 SYVADS. The ends lost 4 bases at V and 3 bases at J; junction bases unmatched: 7. The CDR3 sequence: CASSSTGAHYEQYF. CDR3 bases read: TGTGCCAGCAGTTCCACTGGGGCCCACTAT.

For this clone: Genes here carry mouse names. From the germline J gene comes the end of the CDR3, since the read stops 4 residues before it. V usage is TRBV13-3 and J usage is TRBJ1-2; 7 bases match TRBD1. CDR1 and CDR2 (germline): NNHDY, SYVADS. The CDR3 extends over 13 amino acids. CDR3 protein: CASSPDRDPDYTF. The sequenced CDR3 bases are TGTGCCAGCAGTCCTGACAGGGACCCC.

This clone has a count of ten or more. Gene names denote mouse genes. The read ends 4 residues shy of where the CDR3 ends; the end is completed using the germline J gene. The chain couples TRBV13-3 to TRBJ1-4, with D possibly being TRBD1 (6 bases). CDR3 length: 16 residues. Between the trimmed V and J ends, which lost 1 base and 0 bases, there was a span of 10 bases. CDR1 and CDR2 (germline): NNHDY, SYVADS. The CDR3 bases that were read are TGTGCCAGCAGTGATTTGGGACAACTTTCCAACGAA. Translation: CASSDLGQLSNE. In full, the CDR3 reads CASSDLGQLSNERLFF. The entire variable domain, with the rest obtained from reference TRBV13-3 and TRBJ1-4, is as follows: EAAVTQSPRSKVAVTGGKVTLSCHQTNNHDYMYWYRQDTGHGLRLIHYSYVADSTEKGDIPDGYKASRPSQENFSLILELASLSQTAVYFCASSDLGQLSNERLFFGHGTKLSVL.

Comment on this clone: Gene names refer to mouse genes. The read terminates 4 residues before the CDR3 end, so the remaining end is supplied by the germline J gene. The V gene is TRBV13-3, the J gene TRBJ2-5; possibly TRBD2 for D (5 bases). The germline V gene has CDR1 NNHDY and CDR2 SYVADS. Trimming shortened V by 0 bases and J by 3 bases, and 8 bases separated the two germline ends. The CDR3 is 14 amino acids. The CDR3 loop is CASSDELGQDTQYF. Partial CDR3 DNA: TGTGCCAGCAGTGATGAGCTGGGACAAGAC.

On this clone itself: Gene names refer to mouse genes. The CDR3 end falls 4 residues outside the read, so it is completed with the germline J gene. The chain recombines TRBV13-1 with TRBJ1-1; tentatively, D is TRBD1 (5 bases). The length of the CDR3 is 13 residues. The germline V and J ends were trimmed by 3 bases and 4 bases, with 10 bases remaining between them. Per germline, CDR1 NSHNY and CDR2 SYGAGN. This CDR3 reads CASSGREATEVFF. CDR3 DNA, as far as it was read: TGTGCCAGCAGTGGCAGGGAGGCCACA.